The 10 T cell receptor beta chains below all came from one sample that was sequenced in a study of human T cells and chemical hapten exposure. Time point given: pre-sensitization, week 0. Specified treatment: therapeutic diphenylcyclopropenone sensitization with weekly scalp DPC. One entry per CDR3 protein, called by TCRdb with MiXCR from the RACE reads. Among over 70,000 distinct CDR3 sequences listed, 14% were seen once. The material sequenced was whole blood, taken in connection with sensitization to the hapten diphenylcyclopropenone (DPC). These receptors came from a woman between 45 and 65 years old with alopecia areata. Some clones in this sample may be carry-over from other donors' samples.

The J gene is TRBJ2-5, the V gene TRBV20-1, with 7 bases lining up with TRBD2. CDR1 is DFQATT, CDR2 SNEGSKA, per germline (reference sequence). This CDR3 is 15 amino acids long. V lost 1 base and J lost 6; bases outside the gene matches: 11. In DNA form, the CDR3 reads TGCAGTGCTAGAGTTGAAAGCGGGGCGTATCAGACCCAGTACTTC. Its translation is CSARVESGAYQTQYF.

The sample holds a few counts of this clonotype. The V gene is TRBV20-1, the J gene TRBJ2-4; 11 nucleotides agree with TRBD2. Germline CDR1 DFQATT, CDR2 SNEGSKA (reference sequence). CDR3 length: 17 residues. Trimming at V came to 5 bases and at J to 5 bases, leaving 14 bases not matched to a gene. The CDR3 sequence is CSAANDRTSGSQNIQYF. The DNA of the CDR3 is TGCAGTGCTGCCAATGACCGGACTAGCGGGTCTCAAAACATTCAGTACTTC.

The chain links TRBV29-1 to TRBJ2-6; D gene uncertain. The V and J ends lost 3 bases and 2 bases respectively, with 5 bases between them. There are 13 residues in the CDR3. Germline V gives CDR1 SQVTM, CDR2 ANQGSEA. In DNA, the CDR3 is TGCAGCGTTGAGGTCACTGGGGCCAACGTCCTGACTTTC. As protein: CSVEVTGANVLTF.

The rearrangement uses TRBV6-5 and TRBJ2-3, with D maybe TRBD2 (6 bases). This CDR3 region has 15 residues. The V end lost 8 bases, the J end lost 2 bases, and 17 bases lay between the germline ends. CDR1 and CDR2 (germline): MNHEY, SVGAGI. CDR3 residues: CASAPLGGDTDTQYF. DNA for the CDR3: TGTGCCAGCGCCCCCTTGGGGGGTGACACAGATACGCAGTATTTT.

This clonotype was observed a few times. The genes are TRBV7-2 and TRBJ1-2; no firm D call. Germline values: CDR1 SGHTA, CDR2 FQGNSA. Trimming stripped 5 bases from V and 8 bases from J, with 15 bases between. The CDR3 is 13 amino acids. The CDR3 DNA follows: TGTGCCAGCAGCCGCGACCCAGTTGAAGGCTACACCTTC. This gives the protein CASSRDPVEGYTF. Together with reference TRBV7-2 and TRBJ1-2, the CDR3 gives the full variable domain: GAGVSQSPSNKVTEKGKDVELRCDPISGHTALYWYRQSLGQGLEFLIYFQGNSAPDKSGLPSDRFSAERTGGSVSTLTIQRTQQEDSAVYLCASSRDPVEGYTFGSGTRLTVV.

This clonotype was seen a few times. The V gene is TRBV15, the J gene TRBJ1-1; no reliable D call. V was shortened by 3 bases and J by 1 base, with 12 bases between the two germline ends. CDR3 length: 15 amino acids. CDR1 is LNHNV and CDR2 is YYDKDF in the germline V gene (reference sequence). For the CDR3, the DNA is TGTGCCACCAGCAGCGGACGGACGAAGAACACTGAAGCTTTCTTT. This gives the protein CATSSGRTKNTEAFF.

This clonotype was counted once. CDR3 sequence: CASKNEGGQGRGEQYF. CDR3 nucleotides: TGTGCCAGCAAAAACGAAGGAGGGCAAGGCCGAGGGGAGCAGTACTTC. This chain joins TRBV6-5 and TRBJ2-7; D is possibly TRBD2 (6 bases). V lost 7 bases and J lost 7, with 26 bases in between. The germline V gene encodes CDR1 MNHEY and CDR2 SVGAGI. The CDR3 sequence is 16 residues long.

This clonotype was seen repeatedly, ten times or more. This rearrangement joins TRBV7-2 to TRBJ2-5; D is ambiguous. This CDR3 spans 11 amino acids. Trimming removed 5 bases at V and 4 bases at J, with 5 bases between. The germline CDR1 and CDR2 sequences are SGHTA and FQGNSA. Written as DNA, the CDR3 is TGTGCCAGCAGCCCTGGAGAGACCCAGTACTTC. Its translation: CASSPGETQYF.

This sequence joins TRBV28 and TRBJ2-4, with a possible D match to TRBD2 (5 bases). Between the trimmed V and J ends, which lost 6 bases and 8 bases, there was a span of 8 bases. Germline-derived CDR1 and CDR2 are MDHEN and SYDVKM. The CDR3 totals 11 residues. CDR3: CASRGRDIQYF. The DNA for the CDR3 is TGTGCCAGCAGAGGGAGAGACATTCAGTACTTC.

This chain links TRBV20-1 with TRBJ1-5; D possibly corresponds to TRBD1 (5 bases). CDR1 DFQATT and CDR2 SNEGSKA come from the germline V gene (reference sequence). Trimming cost V 2 bases and J 4 bases, with 9 bases left between them. This CDR3 spans 13 amino acids. The CDR3 DNA reads as TGCAGTGCTAGATACGACAGAAATCAGCCCCAGCATTTT. It encodes CSARYDRNQPQHF.